One sample yielded the 29 T cell receptor beta chains listed below, sequenced in a study of glioma-infiltrating T cells after dendritic cell vaccination. The table came from immunoSEQ multiplex PCR; TCRdb's copy has only in-frame clones and leaves some out. The table has roughly 70,000 clones, around 79% seen once. Here the sequenced sample was blood, taken before dendritic cell vaccination. Every receptor here comes from a human donor with glioblastoma.

This clone was counted a few times. The chain recombines TRBV6-1 with TRBJ2-2; D perhaps matches TRBD1 (6 bases). The CDR3 contains 13 residues. CDR1 is MNHNS, CDR2 SASEGT, per germline. The CDR3 protein is CATPGEYTGELFF. CDR3 nucleotides: TGTGCGACCCCAGGGGAGTACACCGGGGAGCTGTTTTTT.

V is TRBV2 and J is TRBJ2-7; TRBD2 agrees at 9 bases. CDR1 is SNHLY and CDR2 is FYNNEI in the germline V gene. The CDR3 is 13 amino acids. The V and J ends lost 8 bases and 2 bases, in that order; junction bases with no gene match: 4. The CDR3 is CASGREGTYEQYV. The CDR3 DNA reads as TGTGCCAGCGGGCGGGAGGGGACCTACGAGCAGTACGTC.

A few counts support this clone. The chain uses TRBV6-1 and TRBJ2-7, with 7 bases fitting TRBD2. Germline CDR1 is MNHNS and CDR2 is SASEGT. This CDR3 contains 15 residues. J lost 5 bases, V lost 5 bases, and 12 bases had no gene match. The CDR3, as DNA: TGTGCCAGCAGTTCCCGGACTAGATCGGTCCACGAGCAGTACTTC. Protein product: CASSSRTRSVHEQYF.

The DNA of the CDR3 is TGTGCCAGCAGTTACGACAGCCTCACCGGGGAGCTGTTTTTT. It specifies CASSYDSLTGELFF. The chain uses TRBV6-5 and TRBJ2-2; a possible D gene is TRBD1 (5 bases). This CDR3 spans 14 amino acids. Germline V gives CDR1 MNHEY, CDR2 SVGAGI. V was clipped by 2 bases and J by 4 bases, with 8 bases between them.

This sequence joins TRBV19 and TRBJ1-2; 8 nucleotides match TRBD1. Germline V gene sequence: CDR1 LNHDA, CDR2 SQIVND (reference sequence). The V gene end was trimmed by 11 bases and the J gene end by 6 bases; junction bases not matched to a gene: 11. This CDR3 has 13 amino acids. The chain's CDR3 is CAARQGKGHGYTF. CDR3 nucleotides: TGTGCCGCAAGACAGGGGAAAGGTCATGGCTACACCTTC.

This clone has at least ten counts. CDR3 sequence: CASREGTDNNYGYTF. CDR3 coding DNA: TGTGCCAGCAGGGAAGGGACAGACAATAACTATGGCTACACCTTC. J is TRBJ1-2 and V is TRBV27; 7 nucleotides line up with TRBD1. V gave up 6 bases and J gave up 1 base; unmatched junction bases: 8. From germline, CDR1 is MNHEY and CDR2 SMNVEV (reference sequence). There are 15 residues in the CDR3.

The chain recombines TRBV13 with TRBJ2-7, with 7 bases matching TRBD1. This CDR3 has 15 residues. V was clipped by 4 bases and J by 5 bases; unmatched bases: 11. Germline V CDR1 and CDR2: PRHDT, FYEKMQ (reference sequence). The CDR3, as DNA: TGTGCCAGCAGCTCCCCAGGACAGGATCTCCACGAGCAGTACTTC. Its protein product is CASSSPGQDLHEQYF.

The rearrangement joins TRBV5-1 to TRBJ2-1; TRBD2 matches 13 bases. The CDR3 is 15 amino acids. CDR1 and CDR2 from the germline V gene are SGHRS and YFSETQ. With V trimmed by 0 bases and J by 7 bases, 1 base remained unmatched. CDR3 in amino acids: CASSLATSGGNEQFF. In nucleotides, the CDR3 is TGCGCCAGCAGCTTGGCGACTAGCGGGGGGAATGAGCAGTTCTTC.

This clone was seen a handful of times. The chain combines TRBV5-1 with TRBJ2-5; the match to TRBD2 covers 15 bases. Germline lookup yields CDR1 SGHRS and CDR2 YFSETQ. V lost 3 bases to trimming and J lost 2 bases; unmatched junction nucleotides: 2. The CDR3 has 16 residues. The CDR3 is CASSSGLAGGQETQYF. CDR3 DNA: TGCGCCAGCAGCTCGGGACTAGCGGGAGGACAAGAGACCCAGTACTTC.

The J gene is TRBJ2-3, the V gene TRBV10-1, with 14 nucleotides matching TRBD2. Germline CDR1 reads WNHNN; CDR2 reads SYGVQD (reference sequence). V lost 4 bases and J lost 5; bases outside the gene matches: 5. The CDR3 is 16 amino acids. The CDR3 coding sequence is TGCGCCAGCAGTGCGGGGACTAGCGGGAGAAAAGATACGCAGTATTTT. Encoded protein: CASSAGTSGRKDTQYF.

This chain connects TRBV7-2 to TRBJ1-2, with 9 nucleotides matching TRBD1. With 4 bases clipped from V and 8 bases from J, the junction kept 14 bases outside the gene matches. CDR3 length: 16 amino acids. The germline V gene has CDR1 SGHTA and CDR2 FQGNSA. CDR3 amino acids: CASSSPKQGASGGYTF. CDR3 bases: TGTGCCAGCAGCTCTCCCAAACAGGGGGCCTCCGGGGGCTACACCTTC.

The chain uses TRBV6-1 and TRBJ1-4, with D perhaps TRBD1 (6 bases). This CDR3 contains 15 residues. Per germline, CDR1 MNHNS and CDR2 SASEGT. Trimming stripped 7 bases from V and 4 bases from J, with 16 bases between. CDR3 nucleotide sequence: TGTGCCAGCACCTCAAGGGGGGGCTTTAATGAAAAACTGTTTTTT. Amino acid sequence: CASTSRGGFNEKLFF.

This clone was seen once. This sequence joins TRBV19 and TRBJ2-1; 8 bases match TRBD2. Germline-derived CDR1 and CDR2 are LNHDA and SQIVND (reference sequence). The CDR3 is 16 residues long. The V segment lost 2 bases and the J segment 9 bases; nucleotides outside the gene matches: 12. CDR3 sequence (DNA): TGTGCCAGTAGTATATCCGGACCGGGACTAGTCGGTGAGCAGTTCTTC. It specifies CASSISGPGLVGEQFF.

The chain has TRBV5-6 and TRBJ1-4; unclear D gene. The V gene's germline CDR1 is SGHDT and CDR2 YYEEEE. This CDR3 is 13 amino acids long. V was shortened by 2 bases and J by 12 bases, with 14 bases between the two germline ends. CDR3 bases: TGTGCCAGCAGCTTAGGGAGGCCTGAGGAACTGTTTTTT. Encoded protein: CASSLGRPEELFF.

With respect to this clone: Distinct nucleotide sequences in the sample also encode this CDR3. The chain combines TRBV5-1 with TRBJ1-1, with 8 positions matching TRBD1. J gave up 4 bases and V 2 bases, and 4 bases lay outside the gene matches. CDR1 and CDR2 from the germline V gene are SGHRS and YFSETQ. The CDR3 spans 14 residues. The CDR3 protein is CASSFTGGRTEAFF. The CDR3 coding sequence is TGCGCCAGCAGCTTTACAGGGGGACGCACTGAAGCTTTCTTT.

This chain uses TRBV5-1 with TRBJ1-2, with TRBD1 matching over 8 bases. This CDR3 contains 14 residues. Germline V gives CDR1 SGHRS, CDR2 YFSETQ. After removal of 2 bases from V and 4 bases from J, the junction contained 4 bases not matched to a gene. CDR3 amino acids: CASSFRDRPYGYTF. CDR3 bases: TGCGCCAGCAGCTTCCGGGACAGGCCCTATGGCTACACCTTC.

This clone was seen a few times. The J gene is TRBJ2-5, the V gene TRBV4-1; 7 bases fit TRBD1. The CDR3 runs 15 residues. In germline, CDR1 is MGHRA, CDR2 YSYEKL. After removal of 6 bases from V and 7 bases from J, the junction contained 14 bases not matched to a gene. Here the CDR3 reads CASRRGPTNFGTQYF. In DNA, the CDR3 is TGCGCCAGCAGAAGGGGGCCGACCAATTTCGGGACCCAGTACTTC.

This chain links TRBV25-1 with TRBJ2-7; 8 bases fit TRBD2. The CDR3 is 15 residues long. Trimming cost V 2 bases and J 6 bases; bases outside gene matches: 9. The germline gives CDR1 MGHDK, CDR2 SYGVNS. The CDR3 is CASSEGFYAGGEQYV. CDR3 bases: TGTGCCAGCAGTGAAGGGTTTTATGCGGGGGGCGAGCAGTACGTC.

The V gene is TRBV7-2, the J gene TRBJ2-1, with 9 bases fitting TRBD1. Losses at the gene ends were 5 bases for V and 4 bases for J; bases not matched to a gene: 6. The germline gives CDR1 SGHTA, CDR2 FQGNSA. This CDR3 has 15 amino acids. The DNA for the CDR3 is TGTGCCAGCAGCGCCGGGACAGGGAATTACAATGAGCAGTTCTTC. Residues: CASSAGTGNYNEQFF. Complete variable domain (other parts from reference TRBV7-2 and TRBJ2-1): GAGVSQSPSNKVTEKGKDVELRCDPISGHTALYWYRQSLGQGLEFLIYFQGNSAPDKSGLPSDRFSAERTGGSVSTLTIQRTQQEDSAVYLCASSAGTGNYNEQFFGPGTRLTVL.

Here the CDR3 DNA reads TGCGCCAGCAGTGAGACGGGGATTCTTATGGCAGGAGTGTTCTATGGCTACACCTTC. As protein: CASSETGILMAGVFYGYTF. The genes are TRBV10-2 and TRBJ1-2; no clear D gene. The V gene lost 2 bases and the J gene lost 4 bases, with 26 bases spanning the gap. Germline V lookup: CDR1 WSHSY, CDR2 SAAADI. CDR3 length equals 19 residues.

CDR3 coding DNA: TGTGCCAGCAGGGCCTCTAAGAGGGAAGCTTTCTTT. Translated: CASRASKREAFF. The rearrangement joins TRBV6-1 to TRBJ1-1; the D is unclear. Germline CDR1 reads MNHNS; CDR2 reads SASEGT. The ends were cut back, 6 bases at V and 8 bases at J, with 13 bases in the middle. The CDR3 has 12 residues.

The chain couples TRBV19 to TRBJ2-1; D not resolved. CDR1 and CDR2 from the germline V gene are LNHDA and SQIVND (reference sequence). This CDR3 is built from 13 residues. With 3 bases removed from V and 5 bases from J, the gap between germline ends came to 8 bases. This chain's CDR3 is CASSISGDNEQFF. In nucleotides, the CDR3 is TGTGCCAGTAGTATCTCAGGCGACAATGAGCAGTTCTTC.

This chain joins TRBV6-4 and TRBJ2-3; 8 nucleotides align to TRBD1. The CDR3 sequence is 15 residues long. Germline V CDR1 and CDR2: MRHNA, SNTAGT. V lost 0 bases to trimming and J lost 3 bases; unmatched junction nucleotides: 2. In nucleotides, the CDR3 is TGTGCCAGCAGTGACTCGACAGGGGCGACAGATACGCAGTATTTT. This translates into CASSDSTGATDTQYF.

The chain uses TRBV7-2 and TRBJ1-6, with TRBD1 as a possible D gene (6 bases). Trimming left V 7 bases short and J 10 bases short, with 11 bases between. The V gene's germline CDR1 is SGHTA and CDR2 FQGNSA. The CDR3 loop spans 12 amino acids. CDR3 sequence (DNA): TGTGCCAGCAATCTACAGGGATCACCCCTCCACTTT. This encodes CASNLQGSPLHF.

This clone was seen a few times. V and J are TRBV6-1 and TRBJ2-3, with 10 bases matching TRBD2. Germline CDR1 reads MNHNS; CDR2 reads SASEGT. This CDR3 is built from 15 residues. V shed 4 bases, J shed 2 bases, and the junction held 3 bases outside the gene matches. The CDR3 loop reads CASSGGLANTDTQYF. CDR3 DNA sequence: TGTGCCAGCAGTGGGGGACTAGCGAACACAGATACGCAGTATTTT.

V and J are TRBV5-4 and TRBJ2-1; D unclear. CDR1 and CDR2 (germline): SGHNT, YYREEE (reference sequence). This CDR3 contains 15 residues. The ends were cut back, 3 bases at V and 0 bases at J, with 10 bases in the middle. This CDR3 is CASSYDSNSYNEQFF. As DNA, the CDR3 is TGTGCCAGCAGCTACGACTCGAACTCCTACAATGAGCAGTTCTTC.

This clone appeared once. V gene TRBV6-5 combines with J gene TRBJ2-7; D not resolved. The V end lost 2 bases, the J end lost 0 bases, and 5 bases lay between the germline ends. Per the germline V gene, CDR1 is MNHEY and CDR2 is SVGAGI. This CDR3 spans 13 amino acids. The CDR3 reads CASSYAASYEQYV. CDR3 coding DNA: TGTGCCAGCAGTTACGCGGCCTCCTACGAGCAGTACGTC.

The J gene is TRBJ2-7, the V gene TRBV2; 7 bases map to TRBD2. With V trimmed by 6 bases and J by 2 bases, 13 bases remained unmatched. The CDR3 spans 16 residues. Germline V gives CDR1 SNHLY, CDR2 FYNNEI. The DNA of the CDR3 is TGTGCCAGCAGGGAGAAGGGCACTAGCGTAACCTACGAGCAGTACGTC. It is translated as CASREKGTSVTYEQYV.

This clone was seen a handful of times. The chain recombines TRBV6-5 with TRBJ1-5; 7 bases agree with TRBD1. With V trimmed by 7 bases and J by 4 bases, 10 bases remained unmatched. Germline V gene data show CDR1 as MNHEY and CDR2 as SVGAGI. The CDR3 runs to 15 residues. The CDR3 region is CASNLGQAPNQPQHF. As DNA, the CDR3 is TGTGCCAGCAACTTAGGACAGGCTCCTAATCAGCCCCAGCATTTT.